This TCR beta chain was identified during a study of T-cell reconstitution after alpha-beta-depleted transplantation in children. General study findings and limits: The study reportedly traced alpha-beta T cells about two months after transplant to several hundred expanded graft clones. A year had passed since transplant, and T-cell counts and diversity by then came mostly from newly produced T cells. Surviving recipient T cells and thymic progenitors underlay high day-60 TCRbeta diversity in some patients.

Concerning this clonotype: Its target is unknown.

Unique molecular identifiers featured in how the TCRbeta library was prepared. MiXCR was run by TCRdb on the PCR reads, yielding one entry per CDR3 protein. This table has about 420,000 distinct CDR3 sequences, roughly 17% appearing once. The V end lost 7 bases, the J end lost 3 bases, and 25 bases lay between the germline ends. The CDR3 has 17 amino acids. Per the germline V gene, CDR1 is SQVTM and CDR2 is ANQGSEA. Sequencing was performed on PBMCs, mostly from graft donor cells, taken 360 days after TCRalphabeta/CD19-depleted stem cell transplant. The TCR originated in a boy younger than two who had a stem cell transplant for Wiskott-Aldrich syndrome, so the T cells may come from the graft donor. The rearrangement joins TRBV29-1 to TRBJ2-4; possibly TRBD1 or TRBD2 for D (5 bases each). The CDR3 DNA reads TGCAGCGCAGAAACCAGTATGGGGGTTTTGGGCAAAAACATTCAGTACTTC. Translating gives CSAETSMGVLGKNIQYF.